This TCR beta chain was captured by sequencing in a study of T cell repertoires in cytomegalovirus infection (dated by TCRdb to the late 2010s). Turning to the overall study: Donor HLA type was relevant to the analysis, because carriage of CMV infection together with the matching HLA type was indicated by public TCR beta signatures.

The germline V gene yields SQVTM for CDR1 and ANQGSEA for CDR2. V is cut by 7 bases and J by 7 bases, and the space between the germline ends is 17 bases. The CDR3 contains 12 residues, cysteine and phenylalanine counted. Of all the DNA, just the CDR3 is kept, 36 bases in frame from base 1. The instrument was an Illumina HiSeq 1500. The raw public reads went through TCRdb reprocessing: fastp at Q25, MiXCR clone calling, in-frame beta chains kept. Each entry merges the rows of one CDR3 protein and shows their most common DNA and genes. The sample data list fewer than 250,000 distinct CDR3 sequences, and under 25% of these were observed just once. Of the sample, around a sixth is held by the ten largest clones. Beyond this particular receptor, the publication reports: In the ex vivo response, HLA-C-restricted CMV-specific TCR beta clonotypes were dominant, and in two of eight donors the single most frequent clonotype came from this HLA-C-restricted group. Cumulative frequency of public TCR beta family members discriminated carriers of CMV infection plus the relevant HLA type in this cohort and an independent roughly 330-donor cohort.

Comment on this clonotype: Its target antigen remains unknown. There are no base qualities to consult, and no much larger clone falls within one base.

The source is a human donor in good health (CMV status not recorded). Some clones in this sample may be carry-over from other donors' samples. The sequenced sample consisted of CD8+ T cells from PBMCs. Rearrangement joined TRBV29-1 to TRBJ2-7; the D gene remains uncertain. The CDR3 protein sequence reads: CSAGRTALEQYF. The base sequence is TGCAGCGCCGGACGGACGGCCCTGGAGCAGTACTTC.